What follows are 8 T cell receptor beta chains derived from one specimen sequenced in a study of human T cells and chemical hapten exposure (dated by TCRdb to about 2021). The time point label, as the study defines it: patch test 3, about 24 weeks after DPC sensitization. In the paper's terms, the treatment or condition label means: therapeutic diphenylcyclopropenone sensitization with weekly scalp DPC. Receptor libraries were prepared by RACE. Sequenced using a NextSeq 500. TCRdb itself trimmed the public reads at Q25 with fastp, ran MiXCR and retained productive beta chains. Identical CDR3 proteins give one entry, which carries the most common genes and DNA. In all, the sample holds about 90,000 distinct CDR3 sequences, and around 9.9% of those were seen once. Jointly, the top ten make up around 1.1% of the sample. Specimen: whole blood, collected in connection with sensitization to the hapten diphenylcyclopropenone (DPC). These receptors came from a woman under 40 with alopecia areata. Some clones in this sample may be carry-over from other donors' samples.

The rearrangement links TRBV3-1 to TRBJ2-5; D is possibly TRBD2 (5 bases). Germline CDR1 reads LGHDT; CDR2 reads YNNKEL (reference sequence). The CDR3 spans 14 residues. Trimming stripped 0 bases from V and 5 bases from J, with 10 bases between. Here the CDR3 reads CASSQESRRETQYF. The DNA of the CDR3 is TGTGCCAGCAGCCAAGAGTCGAGGAGGGAGACCCAGTACTTC.

This clonotype was seen repeatedly, ten times or more. This CDR3 is CASSLARGNTEAFF. As DNA, the CDR3 is TGTGCCAGCAGCTTGGCCAGGGGAAACACTGAAGCTTTCTTT. The chain links TRBV5-5 to TRBJ1-1; TRBD1 might be the D (6 bases). Trimming removed 0 bases at V and 2 bases at J, with 8 bases between. CDR3 length: 14 amino acids. In germline, CDR1 is SGHKS, CDR2 YYEKEE (reference sequence).

This clonotype appeared many times. The CDR3 coding sequence is TGCAGCGTTGAATCGGACCGAAGCAATACGCAGTATTTT. Protein: CSVESDRSNTQYF. The V gene is TRBV29-1, the J gene TRBJ2-3; D uncertain. The CDR3 is 13 residues long. Trimming took 2 bases from V and 7 from J, leaving 13 bases between them. CDR1 is SQVTM and CDR2 is ANQGSEA in the germline V gene.

This chain uses TRBV19 with TRBJ2-1; 15 bases align to TRBD2. V lost 4 bases and J lost 8; bases outside the gene matches: 6. Germline V gives CDR1 LNHDA, CDR2 SQIVND (reference sequence). This CDR3 has 16 residues. The CDR3 nucleotides read TGTGCCAGTAGTAGGACTAGCGGGGGGGCCTTCCATGAGCAGTTCTTC. Translating gives CASSRTSGGAFHEQFF.

There are many counts of this clonotype. J is TRBJ2-3 and V is TRBV5-1, with 11 nucleotides matching TRBD2. The CDR3 runs to 18 residues. Germline CDR1 is SGHRS and CDR2 is YFSETQ. Trimming at V came to 4 bases and at J to 0 bases, leaving 10 bases not matched to a gene. Here the CDR3 DNA reads TGCGCCAGCAGCCCTGTGCTGACTAGCGGGAAAAGCACAGATACGCAGTATTTT. The encoded protein is CASSPVLTSGKSTDTQYF. Using reference TRBV5-1 and TRBJ2-3 for the parts outside the CDR3, the full variable domain is KAGVTQTPRYLIKTRGQQVTLSCSPISGHRSVSWYQQTPGQGLQFLFEYFSETQRNKGNFPGRFSGRQFSNSRSEMNVSTLELGDSALYLCASSPVLTSGKSTDTQYFGPGTRLTVL.

Many counts were recorded for this clonotype. The chain combines TRBV6-5 with TRBJ1-5; maybe TRBD1 (6 bases). The germline gives CDR1 MNHEY, CDR2 SVGAGI. Trimming left V 6 bases short and J 0 bases short, with 12 bases between. This CDR3 region has 15 residues. CDR3 in amino acids: CASSQGGYSNQPQHF. The CDR3 DNA follows: TGTGCCAGCAGCCAAGGGGGATATAGCAATCAGCCCCAGCATTTT.

The chain recombines TRBV7-9 with TRBJ1-4; TRBD1 is a possible D gene (5 bases). The ends were cut back, 1 base at V and 7 bases at J, with 13 bases in the middle. The CDR3 extends over 15 amino acids. Germline assignment: CDR1 SEHNR and CDR2 FQNEAQ (reference sequence). The CDR3 nucleotides are TGTGCCAGCAGCTTAGTCGCAGGGCTAAGTGAAAAACTGTTTTTT. Its protein is CASSLVAGLSEKLFF.

The chain has TRBV5-1 and TRBJ1-4; 8 positions match TRBD1. The CDR3 length is 15 residues. Germline V gives CDR1 SGHRS, CDR2 YFSETQ. J lost 7 bases, V lost 5 bases, and 10 bases had no gene match. The CDR3 region is CASSDTGGSSEKLFF. The DNA for the CDR3 is TGCGCCAGCAGTGACACAGGGGGTAGTAGTGAAAAACTGTTTTTT.